The clone carrying this T cell receptor (beta chain) was counted at least ten times. Its target is not known. Preparation of naive CD8 libraries involved about 19,000 to 1,100,000 sorted cells and 10%, 30% or 50% RNA. Using a CD8+CD4-CCR7+CD45RA+ phenotype, naive CD8 T cells were sorted. Bulk libraries came from a prior protocol with listed TCR primers. From the PCR reads, TCRdb called clonotypes with MiXCR, one entry per CDR3 protein. The data show more than 85,000 distinct CDR3 sequences, about 35% seen once. This CDR3 comprises 13 residues. Trimming cost V 9 bases and J 2 bases; bases outside gene matches: 7. The data stem from a study of molecular identifiers for immune sequencing clone quantification. Study results and limitations: A single cell's spiked Jurkat TCR RNA was reportedly detectable among one million naive cells.

Input material: naive CD8+ T cells from blood, with Jurkat cell RNA spiked in. Regarding subset: FACS-sorted CD8+CD4-CCR7+CD45RA+ naive T cells. This chain links TRBV12-3 or TRBV12-4 with TRBJ2-7; TRBD1 agrees at 7 bases. The source is a human donor in good health. Some libraries in this study had Jurkat cell RNA spiked in. The CDR3 coding sequence is TGTGCCAGTTCTAACGGACAGGCCTACGAGCAGTACTTC. Translation: CASSNGQAYEQYF.